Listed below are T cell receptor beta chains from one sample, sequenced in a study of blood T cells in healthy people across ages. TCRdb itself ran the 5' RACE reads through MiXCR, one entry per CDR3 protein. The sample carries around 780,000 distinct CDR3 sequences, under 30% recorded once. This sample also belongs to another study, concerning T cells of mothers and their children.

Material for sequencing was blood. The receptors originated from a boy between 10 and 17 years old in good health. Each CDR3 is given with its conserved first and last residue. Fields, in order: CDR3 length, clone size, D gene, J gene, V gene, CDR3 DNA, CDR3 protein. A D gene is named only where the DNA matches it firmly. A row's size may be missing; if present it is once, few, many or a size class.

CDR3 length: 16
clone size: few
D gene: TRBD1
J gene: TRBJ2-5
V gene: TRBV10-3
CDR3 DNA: TGTGCCATCAGGAACACAGGGGGCTCTGGGCGAGAGACCCAGTACTTC
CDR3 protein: CAIRNTGGSGRETQYF

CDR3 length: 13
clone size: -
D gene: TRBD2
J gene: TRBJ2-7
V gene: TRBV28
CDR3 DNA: TGTGCCAGCACGACTAGCGGCCGGTACGAGCAGTACTTC
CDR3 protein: CASTTSGRYEQYF

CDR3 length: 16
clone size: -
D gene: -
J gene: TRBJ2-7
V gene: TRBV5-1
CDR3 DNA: TGCGCCAGCACCCCTCGGATGGGGAGAACTGTCTACGAGCAGTACTTC
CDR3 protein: CASTPRMGRTVYEQYF

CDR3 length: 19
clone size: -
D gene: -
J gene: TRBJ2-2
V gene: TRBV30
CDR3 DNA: TGTGCCTGGAGTGCGATCTCATCTGGACCTTTAGGTCCACCGGGGAGCTGCTTTTTT
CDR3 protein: CAWSAISSGPLGPPGSCFF

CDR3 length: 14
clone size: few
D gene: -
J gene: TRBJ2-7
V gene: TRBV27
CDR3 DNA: TGTGCCAGCAGTTTGTTTGGGGGACCCTACGAGCAGTACTTC
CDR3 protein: CASSLFGGPYEQYF

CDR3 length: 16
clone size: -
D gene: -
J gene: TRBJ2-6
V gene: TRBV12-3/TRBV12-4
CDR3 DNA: TGTGCCAGCACTCTAGAGGCAGGGAATGGGGCCAACGTCCTGACTTTC
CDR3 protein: CASTLEAGNGANVLTF

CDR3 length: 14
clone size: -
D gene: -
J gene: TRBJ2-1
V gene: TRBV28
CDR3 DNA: TGTGCCAGCAGTGGATCACTGGTTCGTGGTGAGCAGTTCTTC
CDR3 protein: CASSGSLVRGEQFF

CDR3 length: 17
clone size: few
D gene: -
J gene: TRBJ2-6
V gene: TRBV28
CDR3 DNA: TGTGCCAGCAGTTTATGGAAGGGGCTCTCTGGGGCCAACGTCCTGACTTTC
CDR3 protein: CASSLWKGLSGANVLTF

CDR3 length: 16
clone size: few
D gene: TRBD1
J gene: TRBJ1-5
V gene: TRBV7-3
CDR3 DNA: TGTGCCAGCATCTACAACAGGGGGCTGGGCAATCAGCCCCAGCATTTT
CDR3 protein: CASIYNRGLGNQPQHF

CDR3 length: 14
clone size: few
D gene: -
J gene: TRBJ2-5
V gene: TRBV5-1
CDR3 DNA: TGCGCCAGCAGCCCGGGACTTATAAAAGAGACCCAGTACTTC
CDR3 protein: CASSPGLIKETQYF

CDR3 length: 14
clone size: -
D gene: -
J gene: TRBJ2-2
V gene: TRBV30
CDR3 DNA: TGTGCCTGGGCCCGACTAGCGAACACCGGGGAGCTGTTTTTT
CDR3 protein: CAWARLANTGELFF

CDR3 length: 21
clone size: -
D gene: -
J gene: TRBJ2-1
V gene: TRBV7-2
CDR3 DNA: TGTGCCAGCAGCCATCCAGTAAAATCAAGGACGCCTATCCGCTCCTACAATGAGCAGTTCTTC
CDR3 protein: CASSHPVKSRTPIRSYNEQFF

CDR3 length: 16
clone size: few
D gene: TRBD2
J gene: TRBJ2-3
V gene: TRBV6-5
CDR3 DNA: TGTGCCAGCAGTCCTCTAGCGGGGGGGAAGACAAATACGCAGTATTTT
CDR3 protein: CASSPLAGGKTNTQYF

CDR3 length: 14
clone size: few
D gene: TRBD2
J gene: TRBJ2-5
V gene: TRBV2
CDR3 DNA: TGTGCCAGCGGTACTAGCGGGGGGGCGGAGACCCAGTACTTC
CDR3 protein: CASGTSGGAETQYF

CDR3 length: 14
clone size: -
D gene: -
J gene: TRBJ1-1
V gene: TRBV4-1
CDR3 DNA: TGCGCCAGCAGCCAAGACCACGCGAACACTGAAGCTTTCTTT
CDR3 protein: CASSQDHANTEAFF

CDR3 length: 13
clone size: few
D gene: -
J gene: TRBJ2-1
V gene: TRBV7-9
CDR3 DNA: TGTGCCAGCTGGAACACGGGTGAGGGTGAGCAGTTCTTC
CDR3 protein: CASWNTGEGEQFF

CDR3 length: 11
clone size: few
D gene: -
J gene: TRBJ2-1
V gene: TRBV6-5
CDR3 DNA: TGTGCCACGACGACTAGTAACGAGCAGTTCTTC
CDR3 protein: CATTTSNEQFF

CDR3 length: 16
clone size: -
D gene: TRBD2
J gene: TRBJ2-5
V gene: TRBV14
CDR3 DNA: TGTGCCAGCAGCCAAGATGGGACTATATTCCAAGAGACCCAGTACTTC
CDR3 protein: CASSQDGTIFQETQYF

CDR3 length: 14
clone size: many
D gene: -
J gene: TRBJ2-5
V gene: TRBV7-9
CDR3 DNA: TGTGCCAGCAGCTTAGCGGGGGCCCAAGAGACCCAGTACTTC
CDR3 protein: CASSLAGAQETQYF

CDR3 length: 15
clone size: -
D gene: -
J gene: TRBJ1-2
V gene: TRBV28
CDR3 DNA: TGTGCCAGCAGTTCCCCTATGAGGAAGATGGGTGGCTACACCTTC
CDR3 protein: CASSSPMRKMGGYTF

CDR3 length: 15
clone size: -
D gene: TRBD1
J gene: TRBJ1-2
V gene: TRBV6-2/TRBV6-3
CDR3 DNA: TGTGCCAGCAGTCTCGGACAGGGGGCTTTCGGTGGCTACACCTTC
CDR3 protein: CASSLGQGAFGGYTF

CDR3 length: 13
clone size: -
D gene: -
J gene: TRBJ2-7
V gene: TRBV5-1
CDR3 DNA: TGCGCCGGCAGCCGAGGGGATTCCTACGAGCAGTACTTC
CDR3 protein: CAGSRGDSYEQYF

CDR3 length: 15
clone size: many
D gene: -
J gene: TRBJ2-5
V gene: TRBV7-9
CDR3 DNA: TGTGCCAGCAGCCCAGAGACAGACCTCCAAGAGACCCAGTACTTC
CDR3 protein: CASSPETDLQETQYF

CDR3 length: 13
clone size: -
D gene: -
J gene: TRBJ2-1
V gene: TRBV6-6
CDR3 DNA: TGTGCCAGCAGTTACCTGGAAGGGAATGAGCAGTTCTTC
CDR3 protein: CASSYLEGNEQFF

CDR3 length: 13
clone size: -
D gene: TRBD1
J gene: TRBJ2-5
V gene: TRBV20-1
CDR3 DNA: TGCAGTGCTGGGGACAGCTATCTAGAGACCCAGTACTTC
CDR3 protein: CSAGDSYLETQYF

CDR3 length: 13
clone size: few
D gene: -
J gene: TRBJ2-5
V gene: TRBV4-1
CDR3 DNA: TGCGCCAGCAGCCAAGATTATGGGGGAGAGCAGTACTTC
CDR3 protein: CASSQDYGGEQYF

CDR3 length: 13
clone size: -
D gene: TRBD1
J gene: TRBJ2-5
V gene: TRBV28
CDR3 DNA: TGTGCCAGCGGACAGGGGGCGAGGGAGACCCAGTACTTC
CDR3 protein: CASGQGARETQYF

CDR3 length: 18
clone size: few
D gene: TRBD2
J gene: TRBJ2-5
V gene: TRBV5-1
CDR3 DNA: TGCGCCAGCAGCCCCGTGGCAAGCGGGGGAGCCGGCCAAGAGACCCAGTACTTC
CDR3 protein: CASSPVASGGAGQETQYF

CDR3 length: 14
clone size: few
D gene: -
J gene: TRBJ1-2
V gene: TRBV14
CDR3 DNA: TGTGCCAGCAGCCCGTACAGCTCTAACTATGGCTACACCTTC
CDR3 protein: CASSPYSSNYGYTF

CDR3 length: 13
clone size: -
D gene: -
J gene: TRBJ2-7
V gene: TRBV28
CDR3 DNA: TGTGCCAGCAGGAGGGGGGGGGTTTACGAGCAGTACTTC
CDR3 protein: CASRRGGVYEQYF

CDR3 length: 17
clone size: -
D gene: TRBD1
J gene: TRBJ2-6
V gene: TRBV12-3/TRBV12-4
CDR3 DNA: TGTGCCAGCAGTTTAGGGGACAGGGCATCTGGGGCCAACGTCCTGACTTTC
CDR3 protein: CASSLGDRASGANVLTF

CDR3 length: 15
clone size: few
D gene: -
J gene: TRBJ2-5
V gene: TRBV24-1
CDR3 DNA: TGTGCCACCGCACGGGACCAGGGGTCGAAAGAGACCCAGTACTTC
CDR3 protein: CATARDQGSKETQYF

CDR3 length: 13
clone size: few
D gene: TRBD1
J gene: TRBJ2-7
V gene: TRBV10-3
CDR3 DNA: TGTGCCGCTGGGACAGGGGCAGGGGACGAGCAGTACTTC
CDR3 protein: CAAGTGAGDEQYF

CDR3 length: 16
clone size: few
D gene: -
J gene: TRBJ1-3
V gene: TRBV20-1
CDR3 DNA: TGCAGTGCTAGAGTTCTGGCGGTAACAGACGGAAACACCATATATTTT
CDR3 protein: CSARVLAVTDGNTIYF

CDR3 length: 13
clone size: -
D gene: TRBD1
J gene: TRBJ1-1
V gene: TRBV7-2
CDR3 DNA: TGTGCCAGCAGCGAGACAGGGTACACTGAAGCTTTCTTT
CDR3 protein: CASSETGYTEAFF

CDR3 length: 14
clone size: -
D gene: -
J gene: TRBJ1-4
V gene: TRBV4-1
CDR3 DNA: TGCGCCAGCAGTCACAGGATCAATACTGAAAAACTGTTTTTT
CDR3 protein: CASSHRINTEKLFF

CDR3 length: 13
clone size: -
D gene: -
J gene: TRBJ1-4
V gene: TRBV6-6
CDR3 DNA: TGTGCCAGCAATGAGGGGCGGAAGGAAAAACTGTTTTTT
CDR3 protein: CASNEGRKEKLFF

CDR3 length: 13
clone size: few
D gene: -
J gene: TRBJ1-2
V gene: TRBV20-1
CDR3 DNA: TGCAGTGGTCGGGGGCACTATAACTATGGCTACACCTTC
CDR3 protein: CSGRGHYNYGYTF

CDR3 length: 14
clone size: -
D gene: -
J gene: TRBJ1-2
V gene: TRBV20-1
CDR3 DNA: TGCAGTGCTAGAGATGGGCGCAGGGGTTATGGCTACACCTTC
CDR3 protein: CSARDGRRGYGYTF

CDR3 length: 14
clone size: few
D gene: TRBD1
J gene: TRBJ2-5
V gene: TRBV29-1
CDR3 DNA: TGCAGCGTTGAGGGGACAGGGGCAACGGACGACCAGTACTTC
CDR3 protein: CSVEGTGATDDQYF

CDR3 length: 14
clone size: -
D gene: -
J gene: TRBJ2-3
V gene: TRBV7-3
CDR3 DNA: TGTGCCAGCAGCTTAACGTACTCCTCCGATACGCAGTATTTT
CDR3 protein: CASSLTYSSDTQYF

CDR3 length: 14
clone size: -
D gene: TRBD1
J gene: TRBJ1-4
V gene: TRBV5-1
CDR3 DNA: TGCGCCAGCAGTACGACAGGGGAGCGTGAAAAACTGTTTTTT
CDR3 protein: CASSTTGEREKLFF

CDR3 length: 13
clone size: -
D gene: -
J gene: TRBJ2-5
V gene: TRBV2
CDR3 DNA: TGTGCCAGCAGGGCTCTCGGCGGGGAGACCCAGTACTTC
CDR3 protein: CASRALGGETQYF

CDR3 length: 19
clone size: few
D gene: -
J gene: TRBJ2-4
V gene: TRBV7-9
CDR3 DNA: TGTGCCAGCAGCTTTGACGGGGGTCTCGGCCCTTTAGCCAAAAACATTCAGTACTTC
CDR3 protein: CASSFDGGLGPLAKNIQYF

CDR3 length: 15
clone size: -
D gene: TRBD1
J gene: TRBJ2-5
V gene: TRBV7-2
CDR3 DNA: TGTGCCAGCAGCTTAGCGGGACAGGTCCAAGAGACCCAGTACTTC
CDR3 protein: CASSLAGQVQETQYF

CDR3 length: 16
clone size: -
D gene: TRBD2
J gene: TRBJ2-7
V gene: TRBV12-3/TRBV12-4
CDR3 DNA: TGTGCCAGCAGCCACAGACTAGCGGGGTCATCCTACGAGCAGTACTTC
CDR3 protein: CASSHRLAGSSYEQYF

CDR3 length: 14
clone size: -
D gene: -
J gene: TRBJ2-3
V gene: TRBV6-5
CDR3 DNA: TGTGCCAGCAGTTACTCAAGTTCTTTAGATACGCAGTATTTT
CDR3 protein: CASSYSSSLDTQYF

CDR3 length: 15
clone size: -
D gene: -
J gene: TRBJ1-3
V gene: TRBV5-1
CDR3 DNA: TGCGCCAGCAGCTTGGCTCCGGGACTTGGAAACACCATATATTTT
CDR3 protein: CASSLAPGLGNTIYF

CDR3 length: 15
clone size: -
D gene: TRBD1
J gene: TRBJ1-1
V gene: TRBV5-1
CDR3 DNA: TGCGCCAGCAGCCTGGGACAGTCTCTTAACACTGAAGCTTTCTTT
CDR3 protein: CASSLGQSLNTEAFF

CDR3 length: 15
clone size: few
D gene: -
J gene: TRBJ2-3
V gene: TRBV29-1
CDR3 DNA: TGCAGCGTTGAAGATCCGGGCAGGGGATCAGATACGCAGTATTTT
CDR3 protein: CSVEDPGRGSDTQYF

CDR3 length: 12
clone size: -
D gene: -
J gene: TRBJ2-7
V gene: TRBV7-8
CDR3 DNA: TGTGCCAGCAGCTCGATGGCCTACGAGCAGTACTTC
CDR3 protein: CASSSMAYEQYF

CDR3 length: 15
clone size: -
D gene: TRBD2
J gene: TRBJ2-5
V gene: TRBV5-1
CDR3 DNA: TGCGCCAGCAGCCCAACGCGGGGGGGCCTGGAGACCCAGTACTTC
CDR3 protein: CASSPTRGGLETQYF

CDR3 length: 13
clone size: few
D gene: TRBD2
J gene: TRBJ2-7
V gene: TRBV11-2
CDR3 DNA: TGTGCCAGCAGTATGACTAGCGTAAACGAGCAGTACTTC
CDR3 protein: CASSMTSVNEQYF

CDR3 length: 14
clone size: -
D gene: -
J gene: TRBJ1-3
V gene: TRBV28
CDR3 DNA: TGTGCCGGCAGTAGAAGACAGGCTGGAAACACCATATATTTT
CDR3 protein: CAGSRRQAGNTIYF

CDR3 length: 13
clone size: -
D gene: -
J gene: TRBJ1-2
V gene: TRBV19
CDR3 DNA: TGTGCCAGTAAGAAAGGAACCCTCTATGGCTACACCTTC
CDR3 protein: CASKKGTLYGYTF